This TCR beta chain was recorded in a study of blood T cells in healthy people across ages. General study findings and limits: More naive CD4+ cells and higher diversity marked long-lived donors relative to aged donors. No one knew whether donors had CMV, which possibly confounded expanded clonotype changes.

As regards this clonotype: Its target is not known.

This CDR3 contains 12 residues. Germline loops: CDR1 SNHLY, CDR2 FYNNEI. V was pared by 6 bases and J by 9 bases, with 12 bases between. The authors ran a second PCR of 7 to 11 cycles using a sample-barcoded 5' primer and a J-beta primer mix. The template-switch adaptor was a 5' adaptor with 12 random nucleotides. It tagged each cDNA molecule. Every sample returned 2.5 million or more CDR3-containing paired-end reads. TCRdb called the 5' RACE reads again in MiXCR, with one record for every CDR3 protein. Of approximately 1.5 million distinct CDR3 sequences detected, almost 35% appear once; the ten largest clones hold approximately 10%.

This sequence originates from a woman aged 30 to 39 in good health. The chain carries TRBV2 and TRBJ2-1; tentatively, D is TRBD1 (6 bases). Sequencing input: blood. DNA for the CDR3: TGTGCCAGCAGCGATACCAGGGGTGAGCAGTTCTTC. It codes for CASSDTRGEQFF.